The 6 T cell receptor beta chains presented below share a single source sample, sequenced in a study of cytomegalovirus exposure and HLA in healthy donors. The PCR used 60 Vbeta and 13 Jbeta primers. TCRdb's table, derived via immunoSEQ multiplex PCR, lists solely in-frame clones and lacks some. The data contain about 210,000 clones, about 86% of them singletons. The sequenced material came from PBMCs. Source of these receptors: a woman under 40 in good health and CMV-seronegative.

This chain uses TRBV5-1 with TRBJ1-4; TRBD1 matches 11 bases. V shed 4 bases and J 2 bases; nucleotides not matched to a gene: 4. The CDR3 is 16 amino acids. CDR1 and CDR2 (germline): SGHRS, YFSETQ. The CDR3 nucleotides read TGCGCCAGCAGCCCGGGACAGGGGGTTACTAATGAAAAACTGTTTTTT. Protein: CASSPGQGVTNEKLFF.

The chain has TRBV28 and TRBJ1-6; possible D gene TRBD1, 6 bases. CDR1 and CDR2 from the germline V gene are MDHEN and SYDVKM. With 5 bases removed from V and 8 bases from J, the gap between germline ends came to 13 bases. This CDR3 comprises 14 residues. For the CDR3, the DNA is TGTGCCAGCAGTACAGGACAGACCTATTCACCCCTCCACTTT. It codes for CASSTGQTYSPLHF.

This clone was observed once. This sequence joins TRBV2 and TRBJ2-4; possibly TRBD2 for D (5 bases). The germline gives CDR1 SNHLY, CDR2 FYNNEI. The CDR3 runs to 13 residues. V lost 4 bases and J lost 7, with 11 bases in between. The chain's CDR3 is CASSALQRNIQYF. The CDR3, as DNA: TGTGCCAGCAGTGCGCTACAGCGGAACATTCAGTACTTC.

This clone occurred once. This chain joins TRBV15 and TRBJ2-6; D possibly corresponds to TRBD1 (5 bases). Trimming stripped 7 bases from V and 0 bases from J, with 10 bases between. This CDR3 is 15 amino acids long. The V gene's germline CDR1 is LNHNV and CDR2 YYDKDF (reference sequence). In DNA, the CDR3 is TGTGCCACCAAAGGGGCCCGCTCTGGGGCCAACGTCCTGACTTTC. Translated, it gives CATKGARSGANVLTF.

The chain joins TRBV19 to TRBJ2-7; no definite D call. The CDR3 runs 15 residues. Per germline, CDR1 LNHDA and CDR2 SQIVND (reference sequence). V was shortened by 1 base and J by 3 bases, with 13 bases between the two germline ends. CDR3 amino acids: CASSIADSEFYEQYF. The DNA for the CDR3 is TGTGCCAGTAGTATAGCCGATTCAGAATTCTACGAGCAGTACTTC.

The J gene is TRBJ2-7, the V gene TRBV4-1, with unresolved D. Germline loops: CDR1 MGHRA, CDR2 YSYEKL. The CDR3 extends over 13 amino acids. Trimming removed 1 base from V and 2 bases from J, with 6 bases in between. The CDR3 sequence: CASSQGWPYEQYF. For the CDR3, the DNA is TGCGCCAGCAGCCAAGGGTGGCCCTACGAGCAGTACTTC.